The text below deals with one TCR beta chain. Which antigen it targets is not known. Base qualities were left out, and no much larger clone turns up one base away. This specimen comes from a study of blood T cell repertoires in COVID-19 (dated by TCRdb to about 2020). Background for the entire study: Samples from collaborators originated in the United States, Italy and Spain and spanned both the acute and convalescent phases of COVID-19. The prospective study material was composed of cDNA or gDNA derived from T cells, B-cell-depleted T cells, or PBMCs. Deeply sampled blood TCRbeta repertoires from subjects exposed to, actively infected with, or recovered from COVID-19 were included in the dataset. The repertoires were released in a freely available public database meant as a resource for research on the immune response to SARS-CoV-2. The samples were drawn from two sources: the first 160 participants of the ongoing ImmuneRACE study, and 1,000 to 1,500 subjects contributed by 6 global collaborators. Sample metadata almost always included a de-identified subject ID, COVID-19 status, age in years and sex. Where available, HLA class I and class II types were taken from metadata supplied by the sample provider and were not determined by assay-based typing.

One collaborating source in Seattle enrolled patients during active infection and followed them longitudinally through the course of disease. Whole blood was collected in K2EDTA tubes by collaborating institutions according to the institutions' own protocols. For TCRbeta analysis, collaborator samples were shipped as frozen whole blood, as isolated PBMCs, or as DNA extracted from either sample type. The immunoSEQ Assay, a bias-controlled multiplex PCR, was used to amplify TCRbeta CDR3 regions from genomic DNA. Concerning the study's data processing: The number of nucleated cells in each sample was estimated by amplification of reference gene primers within the assay. Sequence reads were collapsed and filtered to measure the absolute abundance of every unique TCRbeta CDR3 rearrangement. For each sample, productive Simpson clonality was calculated as the square root of Simpson's diversity index over productive rearrangements. TCRdb mirrors the immuneACCESS table, restricted to in-frame sequences. Some clones are absent from its copies; in checked studies, under half trace to an unresolved V gene, and the reason for the others is unknown. The DNA gave D and trimming, while V, J and clone size come from that table. This sample has under 150,000 clones in its table, and 75% to 90% of those were observed once. The ten largest clones add up to approximately 5% of the sample.

V is pruned by 4 bases and J by 6 bases, leaving 7 bases of the junction without a gene match. CDR1 and CDR2 are drawn from the germline V gene: SGHRS, YFSETQ. From its cysteine to its phenylalanine, the CDR3 spans 14 amino acids. CDR3 DNA is the only sequence kept; it has 42 bases, read in frame from the first base. What the research found in general, with its limitations: Clinical and demographic metadata were provided uncurated, with the amount varying by source and participant.

The V and J segments used are TRBV5-1 and TRBJ1-1, and 9 junctional nucleotides match TRBD1. Sequencing input: peripheral blood. This receptor was obtained from a woman aged 55-75 years with COVID-19, enrolled during active disease. In nucleotide form, the sequence is TGCGCCAGCAGCGGGTGGGACAGGGCAGCTGAAGCTTTCTTT. Protein translation: CASSGWDRAAEAFF.